This T cell receptor beta chain was captured in a study of radiation and T cells in renal cell carcinoma. Across the whole study: Nephrectomy followed 15 Gy stereotactic body radiation by 4 weeks.

Concerning this clone itself: What it recognizes is unknown.

The method was immunoSEQ multiplex PCR; TCRdb's version includes in-frame clones alone and lacks a portion of them. Of around 60,000 clones listed, around 78% are singletons. Study-wide findings and caveats: Pretreatment tumor biopsies were lacking, so baseline clonotypes are unknown. Top tumor clonotypes rose in blood 2 weeks post-radiation, then contracted.

Time point described: blood 2 weeks post-SBRT. The treatment here: 15 Gy SBRT to primary tumor, nephrectomy 4 weeks later. This renal cell carcinoma was of the clear cell type. This sequence originates from a man in his fifties or sixties with renal cell carcinoma. This specimen was blood, taken from a patient whose treatment included radiotherapy and nephrectomy.

This CDR3 is CASRAGNAGANVLTF. CDR3 DNA: TGTGCCAGCAGGGCAGGGAATGCTGGGGCCAACGTCCTGACTTTC. The V and J genes are TRBV5-5 and TRBJ2-6; perhaps TRBD1 as D (5 bases). The CDR3 extends over 15 amino acids. Trimming shortened V by 5 bases and J by 2 bases, and 11 bases separated the two germline ends. Germline values: CDR1 SGHKS, CDR2 YYEKEE (reference sequence).